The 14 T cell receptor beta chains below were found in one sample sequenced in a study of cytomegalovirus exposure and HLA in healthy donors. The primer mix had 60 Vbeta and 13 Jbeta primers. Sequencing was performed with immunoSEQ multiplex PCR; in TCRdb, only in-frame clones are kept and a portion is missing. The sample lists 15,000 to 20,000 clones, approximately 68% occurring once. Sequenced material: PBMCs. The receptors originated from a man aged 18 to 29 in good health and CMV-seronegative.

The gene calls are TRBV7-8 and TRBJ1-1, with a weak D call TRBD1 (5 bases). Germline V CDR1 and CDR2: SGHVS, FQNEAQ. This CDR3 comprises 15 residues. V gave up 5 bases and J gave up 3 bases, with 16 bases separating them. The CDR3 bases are TGTGCCAGCAGCCCAGCCGCGGGAGGGGACACTGAAGCTTTCTTT. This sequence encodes CASSPAAGGDTEAFF.

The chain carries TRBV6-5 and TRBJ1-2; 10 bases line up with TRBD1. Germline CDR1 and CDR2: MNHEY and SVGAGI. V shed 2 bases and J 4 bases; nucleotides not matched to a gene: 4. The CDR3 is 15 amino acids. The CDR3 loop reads CASSYGDRGGYGYTF. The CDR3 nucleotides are TGTGCCAGCAGTTACGGGGACAGGGGCGGCTATGGCTACACCTTC.

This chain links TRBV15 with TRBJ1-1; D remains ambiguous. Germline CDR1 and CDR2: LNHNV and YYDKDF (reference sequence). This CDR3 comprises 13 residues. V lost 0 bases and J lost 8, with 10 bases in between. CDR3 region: CATSRDLEGEAFF. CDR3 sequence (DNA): TGTGCCACCAGCAGAGATTTGGAGGGAGAAGCTTTCTTT.

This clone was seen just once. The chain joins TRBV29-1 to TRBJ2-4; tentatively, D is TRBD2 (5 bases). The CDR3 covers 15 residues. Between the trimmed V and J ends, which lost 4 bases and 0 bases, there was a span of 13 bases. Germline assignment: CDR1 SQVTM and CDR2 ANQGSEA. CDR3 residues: CSVVSGNKAKNIQYF. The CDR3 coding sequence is TGCAGCGTTGTTTCGGGAAATAAAGCCAAAAACATTCAGTACTTC.

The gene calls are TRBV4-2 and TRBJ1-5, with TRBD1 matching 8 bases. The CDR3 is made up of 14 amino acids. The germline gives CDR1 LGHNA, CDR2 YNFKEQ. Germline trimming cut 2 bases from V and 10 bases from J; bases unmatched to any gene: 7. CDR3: CASSQMAGGEPQHF. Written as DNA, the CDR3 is TGTGCCAGCAGCCAAATGGCAGGGGGCGAACCCCAGCATTTT.

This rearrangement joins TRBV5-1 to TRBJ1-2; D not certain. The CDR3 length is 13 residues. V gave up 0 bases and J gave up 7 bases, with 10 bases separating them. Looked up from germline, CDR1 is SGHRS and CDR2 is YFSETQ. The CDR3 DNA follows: TGCGCCAGCAGCTTGGTATCAGTAAGTGGCTACACCTTC. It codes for CASSLVSVSGYTF.

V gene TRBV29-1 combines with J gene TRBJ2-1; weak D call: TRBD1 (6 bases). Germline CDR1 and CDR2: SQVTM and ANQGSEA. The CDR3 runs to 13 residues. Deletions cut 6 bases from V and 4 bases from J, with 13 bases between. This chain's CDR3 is CSVGPDRYNEQFF. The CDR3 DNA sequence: TGCAGCGTGGGCCCGGACAGATACAATGAGCAGTTCTTC.

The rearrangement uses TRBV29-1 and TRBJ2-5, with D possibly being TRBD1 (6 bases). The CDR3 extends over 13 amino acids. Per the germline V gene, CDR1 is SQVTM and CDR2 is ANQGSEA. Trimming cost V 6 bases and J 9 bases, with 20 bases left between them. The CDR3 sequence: CSVGKGPPGAQYF. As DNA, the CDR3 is TGCAGCGTGGGCAAGGGGCCGCCAGGGGCCCAGTACTTC.

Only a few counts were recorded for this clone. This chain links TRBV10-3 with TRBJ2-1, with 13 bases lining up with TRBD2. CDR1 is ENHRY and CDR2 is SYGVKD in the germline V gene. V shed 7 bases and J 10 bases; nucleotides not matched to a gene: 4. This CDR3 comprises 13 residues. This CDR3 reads CAITPGLAGEQFF. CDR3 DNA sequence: TGTGCCATCACCCCGGGACTAGCGGGGGAGCAGTTCTTC.

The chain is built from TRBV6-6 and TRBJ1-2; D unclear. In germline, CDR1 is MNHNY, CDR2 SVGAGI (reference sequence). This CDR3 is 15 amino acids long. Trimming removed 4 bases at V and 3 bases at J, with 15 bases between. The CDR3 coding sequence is TGTGCCAGCAGTTTGAGCAGGCTAAGTTACTATGGCTACACCTTC. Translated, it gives CASSLSRLSYYGYTF.

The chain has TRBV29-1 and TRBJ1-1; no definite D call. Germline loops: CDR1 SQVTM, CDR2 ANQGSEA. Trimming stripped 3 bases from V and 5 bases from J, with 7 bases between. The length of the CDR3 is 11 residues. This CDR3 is CSVDGGTEAFF. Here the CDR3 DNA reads TGCAGCGTTGATGGAGGGACTGAAGCTTTCTTT. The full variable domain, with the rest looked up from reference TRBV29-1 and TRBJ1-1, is SAVISQKPSRDICQRGTSLTIQCQVDSQVTMMFWYRQQPGQSLTLIATANQGSEATYESGFVIDKFPISRPNLTFSTLTVSNMSPEDSSIYLCSVDGGTEAFFGQGTRLTVV.

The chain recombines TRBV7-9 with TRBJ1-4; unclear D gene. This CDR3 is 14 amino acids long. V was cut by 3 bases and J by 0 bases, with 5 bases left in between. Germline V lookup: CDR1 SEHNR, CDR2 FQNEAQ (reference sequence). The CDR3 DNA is TGTGCCAGCAGCTTCAGGACAACTAATGAAAAACTGTTTTTT. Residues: CASSFRTTNEKLFF.

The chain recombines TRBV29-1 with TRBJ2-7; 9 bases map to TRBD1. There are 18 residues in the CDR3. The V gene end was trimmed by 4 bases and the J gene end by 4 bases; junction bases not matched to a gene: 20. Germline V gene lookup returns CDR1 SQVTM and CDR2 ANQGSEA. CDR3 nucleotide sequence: TGCAGCGTTGTGTGTGGCGCTCGGACCGGGACAGGGATGTACGAGCAGTACTTC. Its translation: CSVVCGARTGTGMYEQYF.

CDR3 nucleotide sequence: TGTGCCAGCAGTTACTTTTACAGGGCGGAGACCCAGTACTTC. This translates into CASSYFYRAETQYF. The V gene is TRBV6-5, the J gene TRBJ2-5, with D perhaps matching TRBD1 (6 bases). CDR1 is MNHEY, CDR2 SVGAGI, per germline. The germline V and J ends were trimmed by 1 base and 5 bases, with 11 bases remaining between them. The CDR3 sequence is 14 residues long.